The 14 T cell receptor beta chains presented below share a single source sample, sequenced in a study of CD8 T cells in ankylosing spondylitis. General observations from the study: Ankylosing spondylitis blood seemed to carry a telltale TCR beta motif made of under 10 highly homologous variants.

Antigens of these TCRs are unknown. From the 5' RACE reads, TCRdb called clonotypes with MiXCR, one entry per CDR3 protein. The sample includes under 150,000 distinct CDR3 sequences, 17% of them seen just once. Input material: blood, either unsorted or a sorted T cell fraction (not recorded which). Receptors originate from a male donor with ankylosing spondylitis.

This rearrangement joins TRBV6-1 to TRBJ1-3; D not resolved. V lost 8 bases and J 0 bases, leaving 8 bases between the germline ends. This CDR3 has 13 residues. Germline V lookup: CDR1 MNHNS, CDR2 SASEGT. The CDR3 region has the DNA TGTGCCAGCCTTGGACGCTCTGGAAACACCATATATTTT. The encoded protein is CASLGRSGNTIYF.

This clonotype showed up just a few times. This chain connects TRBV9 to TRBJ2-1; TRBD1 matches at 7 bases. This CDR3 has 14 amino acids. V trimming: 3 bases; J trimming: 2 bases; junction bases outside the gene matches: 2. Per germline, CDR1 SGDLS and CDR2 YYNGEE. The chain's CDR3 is CASSGTGTYNEQFF. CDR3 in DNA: TGTGCCAGCAGCGGGACAGGAACCTACAATGAGCAGTTCTTC.

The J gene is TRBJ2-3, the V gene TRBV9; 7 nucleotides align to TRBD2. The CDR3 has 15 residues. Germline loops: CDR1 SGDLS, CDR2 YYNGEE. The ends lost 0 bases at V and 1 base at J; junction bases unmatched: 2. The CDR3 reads CASSVGLAGTDTQYF. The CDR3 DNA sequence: TGTGCCAGCAGCGTAGGGCTAGCGGGCACAGATACGCAGTATTTT. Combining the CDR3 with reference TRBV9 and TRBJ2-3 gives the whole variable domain DSGVTQTPKHLITATGQRVTLRCSPRSGDLSVYWYQQSLDQGLQFLIQYYNGEERAKGNILERFSAQQFPDLHSELNLSSLELGDSALYFCASSVGLAGTDTQYFGPGTRLTVL.

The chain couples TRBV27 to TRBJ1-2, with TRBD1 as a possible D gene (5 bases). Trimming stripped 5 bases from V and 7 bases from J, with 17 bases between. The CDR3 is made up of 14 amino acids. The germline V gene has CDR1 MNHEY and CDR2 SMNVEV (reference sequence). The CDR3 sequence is CASSEGDGLLGYTF. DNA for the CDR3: TGTGCCAGCAGTGAAGGGGACGGGCTTCTTGGCTACACCTTC.

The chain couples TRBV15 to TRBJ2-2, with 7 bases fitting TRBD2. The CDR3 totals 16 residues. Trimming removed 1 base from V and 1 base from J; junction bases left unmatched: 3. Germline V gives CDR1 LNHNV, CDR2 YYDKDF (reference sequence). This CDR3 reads CATSRGEGLNTGELFF. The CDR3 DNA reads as TGTGCCACCAGCAGAGGGGAGGGGTTGAACACCGGGGAGCTGTTTTTT. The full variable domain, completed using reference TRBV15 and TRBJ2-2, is DAMVIQNPRYQVTQFGKPVTLSCSQTLNHNVMYWYQQKSSQAPKLLFHYYDKDFNNEADTPDNFQSRRPNTSFCFLDIRSPGLGDTAMYLCATSRGEGLNTGELFFGEGSRLTVL.

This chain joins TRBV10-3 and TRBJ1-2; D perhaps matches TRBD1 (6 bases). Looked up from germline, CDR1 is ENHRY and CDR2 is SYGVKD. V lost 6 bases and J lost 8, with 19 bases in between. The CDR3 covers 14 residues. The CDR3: CAIRDTGTQEGYTF. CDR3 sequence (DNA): TGTGCCATCAGGGACACAGGGACTCAGGAGGGCTACACCTTC.

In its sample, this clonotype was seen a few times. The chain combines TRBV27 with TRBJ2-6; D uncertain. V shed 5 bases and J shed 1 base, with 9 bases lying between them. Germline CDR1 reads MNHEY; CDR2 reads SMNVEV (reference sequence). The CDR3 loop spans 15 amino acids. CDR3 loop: CASSQYPSGANVLTF. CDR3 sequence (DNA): TGTGCCAGCAGTCAGTACCCGTCTGGGGCCAACGTCCTGACTTTC.

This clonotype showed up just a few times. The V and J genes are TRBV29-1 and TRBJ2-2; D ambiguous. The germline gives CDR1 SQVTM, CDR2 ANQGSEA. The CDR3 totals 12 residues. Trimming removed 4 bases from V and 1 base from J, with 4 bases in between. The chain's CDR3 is CSVAENTGELFF. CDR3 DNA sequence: TGCAGCGTTGCTGAGAACACCGGGGAGCTGTTTTTT.

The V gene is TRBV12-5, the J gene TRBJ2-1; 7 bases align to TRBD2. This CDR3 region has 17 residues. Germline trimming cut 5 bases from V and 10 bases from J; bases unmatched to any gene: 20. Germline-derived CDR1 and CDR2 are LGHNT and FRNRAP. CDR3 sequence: CASGPAGGGLTRGEQFF. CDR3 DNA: TGTGCTAGTGGTCCCGCCGGGGGAGGGCTGACCCGGGGCGAGCAGTTCTTC.

CDR3 nucleotides: TGTGCCAGCAGCTTAGTACTAGCGGGAGTATACAATGAGCAGTTCTTC. Its protein is CASSLVLAGVYNEQFF. The rearrangement uses TRBV7-9 and TRBJ2-1, with 11 positions matching TRBD2. The CDR3 sequence is 16 residues long. In germline, CDR1 is SEHNR, CDR2 FQNEAQ (reference sequence). After removal of 1 base from V and 4 bases from J, the junction contained 3 bases not matched to a gene.

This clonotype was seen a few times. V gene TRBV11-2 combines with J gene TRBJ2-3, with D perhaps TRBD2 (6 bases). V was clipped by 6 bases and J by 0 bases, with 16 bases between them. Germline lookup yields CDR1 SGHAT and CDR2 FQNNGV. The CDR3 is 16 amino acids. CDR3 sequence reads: CASRGEEPSSTDTQYF. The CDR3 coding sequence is TGTGCCAGCAGGGGGGAGGAACCGTCTAGCACAGATACGCAGTATTTT. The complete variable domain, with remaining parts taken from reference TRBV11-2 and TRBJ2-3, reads EAGVAQSPRYKIIEKRQSVAFWCNPISGHATLYWYQQILGQGPKLLIQFQNNGVVDDSQLPKDRFSAERLKGVDSTLKIQPAKLEDSAVYLCASRGEEPSSTDTQYFGPGTRLTVL.

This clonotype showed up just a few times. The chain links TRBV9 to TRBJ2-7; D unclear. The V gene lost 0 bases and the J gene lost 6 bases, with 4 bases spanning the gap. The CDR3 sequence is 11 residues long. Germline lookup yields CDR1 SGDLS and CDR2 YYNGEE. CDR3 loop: CASSVGSEQYF. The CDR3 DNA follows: TGTGCCAGCAGCGTAGGTAGCGAGCAGTACTTC.

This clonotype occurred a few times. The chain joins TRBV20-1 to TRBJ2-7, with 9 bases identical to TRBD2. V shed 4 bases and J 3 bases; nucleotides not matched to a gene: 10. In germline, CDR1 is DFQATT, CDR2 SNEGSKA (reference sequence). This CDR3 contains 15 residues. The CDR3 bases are TGCAGTGCTAATCAGCCCGGGACTAGCTTCTACGAGCAGTACTTC. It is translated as CSANQPGTSFYEQYF.

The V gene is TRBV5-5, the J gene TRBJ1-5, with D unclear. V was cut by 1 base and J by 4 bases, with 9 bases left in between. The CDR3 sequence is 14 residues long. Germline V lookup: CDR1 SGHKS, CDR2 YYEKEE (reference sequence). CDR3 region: CASSLFTLNQPQHF. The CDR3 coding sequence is TGTGCCAGCAGCTTGTTTACATTGAATCAGCCCCAGCATTTT.